Below are 14 T cell receptor beta chains sequenced from a single sample in a study of T cells in Graves' hyperthyroidism and ophthalmopathy. RNA transcripts provided the source from which TCR beta CDR3 regions were amplified. The HTBI primer set drove a first-round RT-PCR of the TCR CDR3. Using its own MiXCR run on the multiplex PCR reads, TCRdb lists one record per CDR3 protein. The sample carries around 200,000 distinct CDR3 sequences, around 15% recorded once. The sample taken for sequencing was blood. All receptors derive from a woman in her forties or fifties with Graves' hyperthyroidism.

This clonotype was picked up many times. The chain couples TRBV5-1 to TRBJ1-4, with unresolved D. The CDR3 has 14 residues. Germline V CDR1 and CDR2: SGHRS, YFSETQ. Trimming shortened V by 3 bases and J by 5 bases, and 11 bases separated the two germline ends. The CDR3 region has the DNA TGCGCCAGCAGCTCTACAACAAGGAATGAAAAACTGTTTTTT. This codes for CASSSTTRNEKLFF.

This clonotype has only a few counts. The V call is TRBV4-3, the J call TRBJ1-3, with D possibly matching TRBD1 (5 bases). Germline V gene sequence: CDR1 LGHNA, CDR2 YSLEER. The CDR3 length is 16 residues. The germline V and J ends were trimmed by 4 bases and 1 base, with 14 bases remaining between them. The DNA of the CDR3 is TGCGCCAGCAGCCGATCGGACACCTCGTCTGGAAACACCATATATTTT. Translation gives CASSRSDTSSGNTIYF.

The table lists this clonotype with many counts. CDR3 amino acids: CASSLWAGGDSPLHF. The CDR3 nucleotides read TGTGCCAGCAGTTTATGGGCAGGGGGCGATTCACCCCTCCACTTT. J is TRBJ1-6 and V is TRBV27, with TRBD1 identical over 8 bases. After removal of 1 base from V and 8 bases from J, the junction contained 4 bases not matched to a gene. Germline V lookup: CDR1 MNHEY, CDR2 SMNVEV (reference sequence). This CDR3 is 15 amino acids long.

This clonotype appeared many times. V gene TRBV28 combines with J gene TRBJ2-1, with D tentatively TRBD1 or TRBD2 (6 bases each). Trimming removed 6 bases at V and 5 bases at J, with 20 bases between. The CDR3 consists of 16 residues. Per germline, CDR1 MDHEN and CDR2 SYDVKM. CDR3: CASRLDTGRGHNEQFF. CDR3 bases: TGTGCCAGCAGACTTGACACGGGTCGGGGGCACAATGAGCAGTTCTTC.

This chain links TRBV20-1 with TRBJ2-7, with no clear D. V was trimmed by 2 bases and J by 2 bases, leaving 16 bases between them. Germline V gives CDR1 DFQATT, CDR2 SNEGSKA (reference sequence). The CDR3 runs to 15 residues. DNA for the CDR3: TGCAGTGCTAGACCGGACCGCTGGACCACCTACGAGCAGTACTTC. This gives the protein CSARPDRWTTYEQYF.

J is TRBJ2-7 and V is TRBV20-1; possibly TRBD2 for D (5 bases). This CDR3 has 11 residues. Germline CDR1 DFQATT, CDR2 SNEGSKA (reference sequence). V was cut by 5 bases and J by 4 bases, with 9 bases left in between. In DNA, the CDR3 is TGCAGTGCTCCAACTAGTTACGAGCAGTACTTC. Protein: CSAPTSYEQYF.

In its sample, this clonotype was seen many times. This chain joins TRBV6-2 or TRBV6-3 and TRBJ2-7, with 9 bases lining up with TRBD1. V trimming: 6 bases; J trimming: 2 bases; junction bases outside the gene matches: 8. Per germline, CDR1 MNHEY and CDR2 SVGEGT. CDR3 length: 15 residues. In nucleotides, the CDR3 is TGTGCCAGCAGCCAAACAGGGACAGGGACCTACGAGCAGTACTTC. Amino acids: CASSQTGTGTYEQYF.

This clonotype occurred many times. The gene calls are TRBV6-2 or TRBV6-3 and TRBJ1-4; D is ambiguous. Germline V gives CDR1 MNHEY, CDR2 SVGEGT. This CDR3 contains 14 residues. V was cut by 2 bases and J by 8 bases, with 12 bases left in between. The CDR3 DNA sequence: TGTGCCAGCAGTTACATCGGACCAGCGGAAAAACTGTTTTTT. Its translation is CASSYIGPAEKLFF.

This clonotype was recorded many times. The CDR3 DNA is TGTGCCAGCTCACCTAGGACGCATCTGGTTCCCGGGGAGCTGTTTTTT. Translation: CASSPRTHLVPGELFF. The V gene is TRBV18, the J gene TRBJ2-2; no firm D call. This CDR3 has 16 residues. Germline CDR1 and CDR2: KGHSH and LQKENI. V was trimmed by 3 bases and J by 6 bases, leaving 17 bases between them.

This clonotype was detected only a few times. This chain joins TRBV4-3 and TRBJ1-4, with D unclear. V was trimmed by 4 bases and J by 7 bases, leaving 16 bases between them. The CDR3 runs to 15 residues. The germline CDR1 and CDR2 sequences are LGHNA and YSLEER. The CDR3 nucleotides are TGCGCCAGCAGCCCTACCCAAGGCTTTGGTGAAAAACTGTTTTTT. It is translated as CASSPTQGFGEKLFF.

This clonotype occurred a few times. This chain connects TRBV5-1 to TRBJ2-3; 8 nucleotides align to TRBD2. The CDR3 is 16 amino acids. Germline assignment: CDR1 SGHRS and CDR2 YFSETQ. V dropped 4 bases and J dropped 0; count of bases not matched to a gene: 7. In nucleotides, the CDR3 is TGCGCCAGCAGCCCGGGGGGGACTGGCAGCACAGATACGCAGTATTTT. Residues: CASSPGGTGSTDTQYF.

In its sample, this clonotype was seen many times. J is TRBJ2-7 and V is TRBV6-1; TRBD2 aligns across 9 bases. Per the germline V gene, CDR1 is MNHNS and CDR2 is SASEGT. With V trimmed by 5 bases and J by 7 bases, 6 bases remained unmatched. The length of the CDR3 is 13 residues. The CDR3 bases are TGTGCCAGCAGTCCCGGACTAGCGAGAGAGCAGTACTTC. Amino acid sequence: CASSPGLAREQYF.

This clonotype came up a few times. The chain combines TRBV4-2 with TRBJ2-5; the D gene could be TRBD1 or TRBD2 (5 bases each). Germline values: CDR1 LGHNA, CDR2 YNFKEQ. Trimming shortened V by 0 bases and J by 4 bases, and 9 bases separated the two germline ends. The CDR3 totals 14 residues. The chain's CDR3 is CASSQDPGRETQYF. CDR3 nucleotides: TGTGCCAGCAGCCAAGATCCAGGGAGAGAGACCCAGTACTTC.

The rearrangement uses TRBV12-3 or TRBV12-4 and TRBJ1-4; 7 nucleotides align to TRBD1. This CDR3 has 17 amino acids. With V trimmed by 5 bases and J by 2 bases, 11 bases remained unmatched. Here the CDR3 reads CASSHQTGWRTNEKLFF. The DNA of the CDR3 is TGTGCCAGCAGTCACCAGACAGGGTGGAGGACTAATGAAAAACTGTTTTTT.